The present T cell receptor (beta chain) was sequenced within a study of human versus mouse CDR3 diversity and MHC coevolution. Study details: Reported immunoSEQ sensitivity was one in 200,000 T cells, with reduced amplification bias.

Naive CD4 T cells, CD45RO-negative and CD62L-positive, were flow-sorted from PBMCs. Study results and limitations: iCHAO1 estimated the human TCR beta repertoire at 1.6 million or so clonotypes.

The V end lost 7 bases, the J end lost 3 bases, and 9 bases lay between the germline ends. Germline CDR1 is MNHNS and CDR2 is SASEGT. The CDR3 extends over 13 amino acids. Data came from immunoSEQ multiplex PCR; TCRdb stores just in-frame clones and leaves some out. The table has about 77,000 clones, just under 95% seen once; the top ten hold roughly 0.15%. As to this clone: Its antigen is not identified.

V gene TRBV6-1 combines with J gene TRBJ1-4; a weak D match, TRBD1 (6 bases). This TCR was sampled from a person aged 30-69 years in good health. Input material: naive CD4+ T cells from blood. Subset: CD45RO-negative CD62L-positive naive CD4 T cells. The CDR3 nucleotides read TGTGCCAGCAAAGGGGGACCTAATGAAAAACTGTTTTTT. Translated: CASKGGPNEKLFF.